This T cell receptor beta chain was profiled in a study of T cell responses to AZD1222 COVID-19 vaccine. Across the whole study: Analysis merged second doses at about 4 or about 12 weeks. General observations from the study: AZD1222 recipients seropositive at baseline numbered only six or seven. CD4 TCRs linked to vaccination spanned spike, dominating at 160-218 and 743-854. It should be noted that donors were predominantly white British and more often female, and clonal diversity was possibly underestimated.

TCRdb's table, derived via immunoSEQ multiplex PCR, lists solely in-frame clones and lacks some. The sample yields more than 90,000 clones, just over 90% seen once. Germline loops: CDR1 LNHNV, CDR2 YYDKDF (reference sequence). The ends were cut back, 5 bases at V and 4 bases at J, with 15 bases in the middle. The CDR3 runs 14 residues. On this clone: Its matching antigen is unknown.

This receptor was taken from an adult in good health. Sequences were derived from peripheral blood, sampled on day 0 of AZD1222 vaccination. The rearrangement uses TRBV15 and TRBJ2-7; D may match TRBD1 or TRBD2 (5 bases each). This CDR3 is CATSRDRGSYEQYF. CDR3 sequence (DNA): TGTGCCACCAGCCGGGACCGGGGCTCATACGAGCAGTACTTC.